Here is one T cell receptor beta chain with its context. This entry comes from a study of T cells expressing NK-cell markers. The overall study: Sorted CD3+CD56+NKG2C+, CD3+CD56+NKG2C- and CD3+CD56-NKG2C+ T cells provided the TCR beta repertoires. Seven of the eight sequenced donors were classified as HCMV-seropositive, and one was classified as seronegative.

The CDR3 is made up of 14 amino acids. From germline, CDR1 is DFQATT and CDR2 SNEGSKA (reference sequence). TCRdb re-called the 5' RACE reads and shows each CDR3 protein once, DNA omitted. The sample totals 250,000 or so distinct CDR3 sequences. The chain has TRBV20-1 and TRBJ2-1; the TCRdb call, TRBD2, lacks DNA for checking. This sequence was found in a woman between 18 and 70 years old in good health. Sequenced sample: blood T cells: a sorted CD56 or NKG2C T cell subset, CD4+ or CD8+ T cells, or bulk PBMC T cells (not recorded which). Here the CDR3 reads CSATLAGDYNEQFF.